A single sample is the source of the 29 T cell receptor beta chains below, sequenced in a study of blood T cells in healthy people across ages. Primed by a sample-barcoded 5' primer and a J-beta primer mix, a second PCR proceeded for about 6 to 12 cycles. TCRdb re-called the 5' RACE reads through MiXCR, storing one row per CDR3 protein. The sample records 540,000 or so distinct CDR3 sequences, 27% being singletons. Sequencing was carried out using blood. The receptors were gathered from a woman in her 70s in good health.

This clonotype was seen a few times. The gene calls are TRBV7-9 and TRBJ1-6, with D unresolved. The CDR3 has 14 amino acids. CDR1 is SEHNR and CDR2 is FQNEAQ in the germline V gene (reference sequence). V lost 1 base and J 10 bases, leaving 11 bases between the germline ends. CDR3 in amino acids: CASSLETESSPLHF. The CDR3 DNA follows: TGTGCCAGCAGCTTAGAGACCGAAAGCTCACCCCTCCACTTT.

This clonotype was observed a handful of times. The chain couples TRBV19 to TRBJ1-2, with D uncertain. V lost 6 bases to trimming and J lost 8 bases, with 16 bases between them. CDR3 size: 13 residues. Germline loops: CDR1 LNHDA, CDR2 SQIVND (reference sequence). DNA of the CDR3: TGTGCCAGTAGCACCGGCCGGGCGAGGGGCTACACCTTC. Protein sequence: CASSTGRARGYTF.

The genes are TRBV3-1 and TRBJ2-7; D unresolved. Germline loops: CDR1 LGHDT, CDR2 YNNKEL (reference sequence). Trimming removed 1 base at V and 0 bases at J, with 10 bases between. This CDR3 region has 15 residues. CDR3 region: CASSQGVRISYEQYF. CDR3 in DNA: TGTGCCAGCAGCCAAGGGGTAAGGATCTCCTACGAGCAGTACTTC.

This clonotype was detected a few times. This rearrangement joins TRBV9 to TRBJ1-4; 11 bases agree with TRBD1. Trimming cost V 3 bases and J 5 bases; bases outside gene matches: 12. From germline, CDR1 is SGDLS and CDR2 YYNGEE. This CDR3 comprises 18 residues. CDR3 DNA: TGTGCCAGCAGCGCCGGAGGACAGGGGGCCGCCATGAATGAAAAACTGTTTTTT. Its protein product is CASSAGGQGAAMNEKLFF.

V gene TRBV20-1 combines with J gene TRBJ2-2; TRBD1 is a possible D gene (5 bases). Germline V CDR1 and CDR2: DFQATT, SNEGSKA (reference sequence). The CDR3 has 17 residues. V dropped 0 bases and J dropped 1 base, with 15 bases sitting between them. The CDR3 DNA sequence: TGCAGTGCTAGAGATCTAGTGACAGATCGGAACACCGGGGAGCTGTTTTTT. It encodes CSARDLVTDRNTGELFF.

J is TRBJ2-1 and V is TRBV7-2; D remains ambiguous. V lost 5 bases to trimming and J lost 9 bases, with 11 bases between them. The germline V gene has CDR1 SGHTA and CDR2 FQGNSA. The CDR3 has 12 amino acids. The CDR3 sequence is CASSPRVREQFF. The CDR3 bases are TGTGCCAGCAGCCCGAGAGTGCGTGAGCAGTTCTTC.

The chain joins TRBV5-1 to TRBJ2-5; D possibly corresponds to TRBD2 (6 bases). The germline V gene has CDR1 SGHRS and CDR2 YFSETQ. CDR3 length: 14 residues. With 5 bases removed from V and 2 bases from J, the gap between germline ends came to 13 bases. The CDR3 DNA sequence: TGCGCCAGCAGGCCGGTAGCGGAACAAGAGACCCAGTACTTC. Its protein is CASRPVAEQETQYF.

This sequence joins TRBV9 and TRBJ2-3; 8 bases match TRBD1. The CDR3 is 16 amino acids. Looked up from germline, CDR1 is SGDLS and CDR2 is YYNGEE. Germline trimming cut 4 bases from V and 3 bases from J; bases unmatched to any gene: 10. DNA for the CDR3: TGTGCCAGCAGCCCTCGGACAGGGAGAAAGACAGATACGCAGTATTTT. It encodes CASSPRTGRKTDTQYF.

This clonotype has at least ten counts. This sequence joins TRBV3-1 and TRBJ1-2, with 7 bases matching TRBD1. This CDR3 comprises 15 residues. Germline CDR1 reads LGHDT; CDR2 reads YNNKEL (reference sequence). The V gene end was trimmed by 0 bases and the J gene end by 2 bases; junction bases not matched to a gene: 3. CDR3 bases: TGTGCCAGCAGCCAAGAGTGGGACAGAAACTATGGCTACACCTTC. Its protein is CASSQEWDRNYGYTF.

The sample holds a few counts of this clonotype. This chain connects TRBV20-1 to TRBJ2-1; D unresolved. V was shortened by 6 bases and J by 5 bases, with 14 bases between the two germline ends. The germline V gene encodes CDR1 DFQATT and CDR2 SNEGSKA (reference sequence). The CDR3 consists of 13 residues. CDR3 residues: CSASHLDNNEQFF. Written as DNA, the CDR3 is TGCAGTGCCTCTCACCTAGACAACAATGAGCAGTTCTTC.

A few counts support this clonotype. The chain uses TRBV7-8 and TRBJ2-5, with 16 nucleotides matching TRBD2. Trimming at V came to 5 bases and at J to 4 bases, leaving 7 bases not matched to a gene. The germline V gene encodes CDR1 SGHVS and CDR2 FQNEAQ. The CDR3 runs 17 residues. The CDR3 here is CASSGTSGGARGETQYF. The CDR3 coding sequence is TGTGCCAGCAGCGGGACTAGCGGGGGGGCCCGTGGAGAGACCCAGTACTTC.

This chain joins TRBV6-5 and TRBJ2-7; D is perhaps TRBD1 or TRBD2 (5 bases each). The CDR3 totals 12 residues. Germline-derived CDR1 and CDR2 are MNHEY and SVGAGI. V lost 7 bases, J lost 2 bases, and 9 bases lay in between. CDR3 in DNA: TGTGCCAGCACCGGGGCCACCTACGAGCAGTACTTC. Its translation is CASTGATYEQYF.

This clonotype was recorded many times. This rearrangement joins TRBV4-3 to TRBJ2-7; a weak D match, TRBD1 (6 bases). The CDR3 totals 15 residues. V was clipped by 0 bases and J by 0 bases, with 9 bases between them. The germline V gene encodes CDR1 LGHNA and CDR2 YSLEER. DNA of the CDR3: TGCGCCAGCAGCCAAGAACCCAGGGGCTCCTACGAGCAGTACTTC. This encodes CASSQEPRGSYEQYF.

The rearrangement links TRBV7-2 to TRBJ1-6, with unresolved D. Germline V gene lookup returns CDR1 SGHTA and CDR2 FQGNSA. CDR3 length: 18 amino acids. V lost 1 base and J lost 0, with 13 bases in between. Written as DNA, the CDR3 is TGTGCCAGCAGCTTAGTCGGTGGGATGAGCTCCTATAATTCACCCCTCCACTTT. It is translated as CASSLVGGMSSYNSPLHF.

V usage is TRBV12-3 or TRBV12-4 and J usage is TRBJ2-5; D call uncertain. The J call may be incorrect, as the DNA end agrees better with TRBJ2-7. The CDR3 runs 14 residues. This chain's CDR3 is CASLNGHSSYEQYF. The CDR3, as DNA: TGTGCCAGCCTTAATGGCCATTCTTCCTACGAGCAGTACTTC.

This clonotype was seen a handful of times. This chain joins TRBV10-3 and TRBJ2-1; a weak D match, TRBD2 (6 bases). The end of the DNA fits TRBJ2-5 better, so the J call may be wrong. In germline, CDR1 is ENHRY, CDR2 SYGVKD. This CDR3 is built from 12 residues. CDR3 residues: CAIRGGGETQYF. CDR3 DNA sequence: TGTGCCATCAGAGGAGGAGGGGAGACCCAGTACTTC.

The rearrangement joins TRBV6-5 to TRBJ1-2; TRBD1 agrees at 9 bases. The V gene end was trimmed by 2 bases and the J gene end by 1 base; junction bases not matched to a gene: 11. The germline V gene has CDR1 MNHEY and CDR2 SVGAGI. This CDR3 spans 18 amino acids. For the CDR3, the DNA is TGTGCCAGCAGTTACCGAACGGGACAGGGTTCCAGTAACTATGGCTACACCTTC. It translates to CASSYRTGQGSSNYGYTF.

This clonotype was picked up a small number of times. The chain joins TRBV6-1 to TRBJ1-5; no reliable D call. Germline CDR1 MNHNS, CDR2 SASEGT. CDR3 length: 14 amino acids. Trimming took 2 bases from V and 3 from J, leaving 8 bases between them. This CDR3 is CASSEREVNQPQHF. In DNA, the CDR3 is TGTGCCAGCAGTGAACGGGAAGTCAATCAGCCCCAGCATTTT.

This sequence joins TRBV20-1 and TRBJ1-6, with a weak D call TRBD1 (5 bases). The CDR3 spans 17 residues. V dropped 3 bases and J dropped 0 bases, with 15 bases sitting between them. The germline V gene has CDR1 DFQATT and CDR2 SNEGSKA (reference sequence). The CDR3 sequence: CSASFGGMSSYNSPLHF. The CDR3 region has the DNA TGCAGTGCTAGTTTCGGGGGGATGAGCTCCTATAATTCACCCCTCCACTTT.

The chain joins TRBV15 to TRBJ2-3; D is perhaps TRBD2 (6 bases). The CDR3 spans 16 residues. Germline CDR1 and CDR2: LNHNV and YYDKDF (reference sequence). V was pared by 1 base and J by 0 bases, with 11 bases between. The CDR3 is CATSRGSGTSTDTQYF. The CDR3 bases are TGTGCCACCAGCAGAGGTTCCGGGACTAGCACAGATACGCAGTATTTT. Supplemented by reference TRBV15 and TRBJ2-3, the full variable domain reads DAMVIQNPRYQVTQFGKPVTLSCSQTLNHNVMYWYQQKSSQAPKLLFHYYDKDFNNEADTPDNFQSRRPNTSFCFLDIRSPGLGDTAMYLCATSRGSGTSTDTQYFGPGTRLTVL.

The chain uses TRBV6-2 or TRBV6-3 and TRBJ2-3; 7 nucleotides match TRBD2. CDR3 length: 14 residues. Germline CDR1 MNHEY, CDR2 SVGEGT. The J segment lost 5 bases and the V segment lost 7 bases, leaving 9 bases of the junction unmatched. CDR3 coding DNA: TGTGCCAGCATCGACGGCGGGAGTAGAGATACGCAGTATTTT. Translation: CASIDGGSRDTQYF.

In its sample, this clonotype was seen many times. V is TRBV11-2 and J is TRBJ2-5; no definite D call. Germline V lookup: CDR1 SGHAT, CDR2 FQNNGV. Trimming cost V 1 base and J 9 bases, with 6 bases left between them. The CDR3 is made up of 11 amino acids. The CDR3 coding sequence is TGTGCCAGCAGCTTAGGGTGGGCCCAGTACTTC. The encoded protein is CASSLGWAQYF.

The table lists this clonotype with many counts. The chain carries TRBV12-3 or TRBV12-4 and TRBJ2-6; a weak D match, TRBD2 (6 bases). V shed 5 bases and J shed 0 bases, with 11 bases lying between them. CDR3 length: 16 residues. The CDR3 DNA reads TGTGCCAGCAGTAAATTCGGGGGCTCTGGGGCCAACGTCCTGACTTTC. Its translation is CASSKFGGSGANVLTF.

The chain is built from TRBV29-1 and TRBJ2-3; D uncertain. Germline CDR1 SQVTM, CDR2 ANQGSEA. Trimming removed 4 bases at V and 2 bases at J, with 10 bases between. The CDR3 totals 13 residues. The CDR3, as DNA: TGCAGCGTTGTGCCTCCTTCCACAGATACGCAGTATTTT. Its protein is CSVVPPSTDTQYF.

The chain couples TRBV5-1 to TRBJ1-1, with 9 bases matching TRBD1. The CDR3 is 13 residues long. Germline-derived CDR1 and CDR2 are SGHRS and YFSETQ. J gave up 7 bases and V 4 bases, and 5 bases lay outside the gene matches. CDR3 loop: CASSRGQGVEAFF. The CDR3 nucleotides are TGCGCCAGCAGCCGGGGACAGGGTGTTGAAGCTTTCTTT.

This CDR3 is CATSLGGSQETQYF. CDR3 nucleotides: TGTGCCACCAGCTTAGGGGGTTCCCAAGAGACCCAGTACTTC. The rearrangement joins TRBV15 to TRBJ2-5; D perhaps matches TRBD1 (6 bases). Germline V lookup: CDR1 LNHNV, CDR2 YYDKDF (reference sequence). The CDR3 spans 14 residues. V was trimmed by 5 bases and J by 1 base, leaving 11 bases between them.

The sample holds a few counts of this clonotype. This sequence joins TRBV6-6 and TRBJ1-3; 7 bases are a match to TRBD1. V lost 10 bases and J lost 2; bases outside the gene matches: 5. The CDR3 has 13 amino acids. Germline CDR1 is MNHNY and CDR2 is SVGAGI (reference sequence). The CDR3 nucleotides read TGTGCCATCGGCACAGGGGCTGGAAACACCATATATTTT. This gives the protein CAIGTGAGNTIYF.

A few counts support this clonotype. The CDR3 DNA reads as TGCGCCAGCAGCCAAGACGGGGGCGTAGGCCGACCCCAGTACTTC. Its protein product is CASSQDGGVGRPQYF. The chain employs TRBV4-3 and TRBJ2-5; possibly TRBD1 or TRBD2 for D (6 bases each). The V and J ends lost 0 bases and 9 bases respectively, with 17 bases between them. CDR3 length: 15 amino acids. Germline V gene sequence: CDR1 LGHNA, CDR2 YSLEER.

The sample holds a few counts of this clonotype. For the CDR3, the DNA is TGTGCCAGCAGCTTAATGACCGTCGATACGCAGTATTTT. Its translation is CASSLMTVDTQYF. This chain links TRBV7-6 with TRBJ2-3; D call uncertain. CDR1 is SGHVS and CDR2 is FNYEAQ in the germline V gene. This CDR3 comprises 13 residues. V lost 2 bases and J 6 bases, leaving 9 bases between the germline ends.